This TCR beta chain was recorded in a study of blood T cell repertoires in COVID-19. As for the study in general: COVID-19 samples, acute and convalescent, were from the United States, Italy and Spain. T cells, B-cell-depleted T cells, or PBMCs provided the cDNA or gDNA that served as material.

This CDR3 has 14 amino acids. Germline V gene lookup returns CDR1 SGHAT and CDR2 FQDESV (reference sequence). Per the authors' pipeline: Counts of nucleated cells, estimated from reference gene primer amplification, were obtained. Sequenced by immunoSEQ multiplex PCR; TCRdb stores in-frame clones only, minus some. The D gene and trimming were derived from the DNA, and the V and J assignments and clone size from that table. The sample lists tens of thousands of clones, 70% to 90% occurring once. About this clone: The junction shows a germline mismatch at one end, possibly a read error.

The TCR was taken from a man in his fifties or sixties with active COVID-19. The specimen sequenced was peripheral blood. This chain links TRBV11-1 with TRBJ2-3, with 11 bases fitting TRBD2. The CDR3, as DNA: TGTGCCAGCAGCCTAGCGGGAGGTACAGATACGCAGTATTTT. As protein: CASSLAGGTDTQYF.